These 11 T cell receptor beta chains share one sample of origin, sequenced in a study of cytotoxic CD8 clonotypes in ibrutinib-treated CLL. Profiled with immunoSEQ multiplex PCR; TCRdb holds only in-frame clones, not every one. The data hold under 150,000 clones, with approximately 80% observed a single time. The sequences come from PBMCs, collected after 24 months of ibrutinib treatment. These receptors came from a human donor with chronic lymphocytic leukemia.

The chain joins TRBV11-2 to TRBJ2-7; 7 bases agree with TRBD2. CDR1 and CDR2 from the germline V gene are SGHAT and FQNNGV. CDR3 length equals 16 residues. V gave up 0 bases and J gave up 1 base; unmatched junction bases: 6. CDR3 amino acids: CASSLDGGGFSYEQYF. The CDR3 DNA reads as TGTGCCAGCAGCTTAGATGGCGGGGGATTTTCCTACGAGCAGTACTTC.

V gene TRBV6-6 combines with J gene TRBJ2-5; tentative D call: TRBD2 (7 bases). Trimming removed 7 bases at V and 1 base at J, with 16 bases between. The CDR3 contains 15 residues. The germline V gene has CDR1 MNHNY and CDR2 SVGAGI (reference sequence). The CDR3 spells CASTDRAGAQETQYF. The DNA for the CDR3 is TGTGCCAGCACAGACCGGGCGGGGGCCCAAGAGACCCAGTACTTC.

The V and J genes are TRBV11-2 and TRBJ2-6; D unresolved. Trimming left V 3 bases short and J 2 bases short, with 2 bases between. The CDR3 totals 13 residues. The germline CDR1 and CDR2 sequences are SGHAT and FQNNGV. The CDR3 DNA follows: TGTGCCAGCAGCTTGACTGGGGCCAACGTCCTGACTTTC. It is translated as CASSLTGANVLTF.

The CDR3 DNA reads as TGTGCCAGCAGCACTGGGGGGGTCCCAACCGAAGCTTTCTTT. Encoded protein: CASSTGGVPTEAFF. The chain uses TRBV9 and TRBJ1-1, with TRBD1 as a possible D gene (5 bases). Germline CDR1 reads SGDLS; CDR2 reads YYNGEE. Trimming pared 4 bases from V and 8 bases from J, leaving 18 bases between. The CDR3 covers 14 residues.

The V gene is TRBV5-3, the J gene TRBJ1-5; no firm D call. TRBV5-3 is flagged as an ORF with uncertain function. The length of the CDR3 is 14 residues. V was shortened by 8 bases and J by 0 bases, with 12 bases between the two germline ends. CDR3 residues: CARAGHYSNQPQHF. CDR3 nucleotide sequence: TGTGCCAGGGCCGGTCACTATAGCAATCAGCCCCAGCATTTT.

CDR3 protein: CASSPDTDTQYF. The CDR3 region has the DNA TGTGCCAGCAGCCCGGACACGGATACGCAGTATTTT. The gene calls are TRBV7-2 and TRBJ2-3; a possible D gene is TRBD1 (5 bases). The CDR3 runs 12 residues. The V gene lost 5 bases and the J gene lost 6 bases, with 9 bases spanning the gap. Germline values: CDR1 SGHTA, CDR2 FQGNSA.

This chain uses TRBV6-1 with TRBJ1-5; D gene ambiguous. V was clipped by 4 bases and J by 2 bases, with 12 bases between them. The V gene's germline CDR1 is MNHNS and CDR2 SASEGT. The CDR3 extends over 15 amino acids. The chain's CDR3 is CASSVWGIGNQPQHF. CDR3 DNA: TGTGCCAGCAGTGTTTGGGGTATTGGCAATCAGCCCCAGCATTTT.

V is TRBV2 and J is TRBJ2-1, with TRBD2 matching over 12 bases. Losses at the gene ends were 4 bases for V and 0 bases for J; bases not matched to a gene: 13. This CDR3 has 20 amino acids. The germline V gene has CDR1 SNHLY and CDR2 FYNNEI. CDR3 coding DNA: TGTGCCAGCAGTGGAGGAGCTAGCGGGGGGGCCGCGAGCTCCTACAATGAGCAGTTCTTC. It is translated as CASSGGASGGAASSYNEQFF. The whole variable domain, filled in from reference TRBV2 and TRBJ2-1, reads EPEVTQTPSHQVTQMGQEVILRCVPISNHLYFYWYRQILGQKVEFLVSFYNNEISEKSEIFDDQFSVERPDGSNFTLKIRSTKLEDSAMYFCASSGGASGGAASSYNEQFFGPGTRLTVL.

The rearrangement uses TRBV5-4 and TRBJ2-7; D is perhaps TRBD2 (7 bases). The CDR3 is made up of 15 amino acids. V lost 0 bases to trimming and J lost 2 bases, with 12 bases between them. Germline V gene sequence: CDR1 SGHNT, CDR2 YYREEE (reference sequence). The CDR3 reads CASSLVGGLTYEQYF. DNA of the CDR3: TGTGCCAGCAGCTTGGTGGGGGGGCTAACCTACGAGCAGTACTTC.

This clone was seen more than once but under ten times. The gene calls are TRBV10-3 and TRBJ2-7; no firm D call. The V gene's germline CDR1 is ENHRY and CDR2 SYGVKD. The germline V and J ends were trimmed by 4 bases and 5 bases, with 6 bases remaining between them. This CDR3 has 11 residues. The CDR3 spells CAISALDEQYF. In nucleotides, the CDR3 is TGTGCCATCAGTGCCCTGGACGAGCAGTACTTC.

The chain is built from TRBV19 and TRBJ2-2, with TRBD2 as a possible D gene (6 bases). This CDR3 has 16 amino acids. The V gene lost 3 bases and the J gene lost 1 base, with 12 bases spanning the gap. CDR1 and CDR2 (germline): LNHDA, SQIVND (reference sequence). The CDR3 loop reads CASSIWAGMNTGELFF. The CDR3 DNA sequence: TGTGCCAGTAGTATTTGGGCGGGGATGAACACCGGGGAGCTGTTTTTT.